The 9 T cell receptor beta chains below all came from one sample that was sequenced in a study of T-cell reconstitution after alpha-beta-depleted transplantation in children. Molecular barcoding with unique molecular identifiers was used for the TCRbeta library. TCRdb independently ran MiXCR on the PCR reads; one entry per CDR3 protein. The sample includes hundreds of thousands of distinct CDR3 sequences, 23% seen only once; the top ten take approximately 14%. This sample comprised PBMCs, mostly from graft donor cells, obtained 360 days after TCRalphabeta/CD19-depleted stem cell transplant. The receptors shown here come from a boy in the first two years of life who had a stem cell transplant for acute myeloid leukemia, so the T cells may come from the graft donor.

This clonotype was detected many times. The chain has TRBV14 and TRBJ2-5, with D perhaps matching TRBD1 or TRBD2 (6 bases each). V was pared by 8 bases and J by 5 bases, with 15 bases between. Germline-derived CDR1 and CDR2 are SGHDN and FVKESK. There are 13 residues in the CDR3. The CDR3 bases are TGTGCCAGCGCTGGTCGGGGGCTCGAGACCCAGTACTTC. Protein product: CASAGRGLETQYF.

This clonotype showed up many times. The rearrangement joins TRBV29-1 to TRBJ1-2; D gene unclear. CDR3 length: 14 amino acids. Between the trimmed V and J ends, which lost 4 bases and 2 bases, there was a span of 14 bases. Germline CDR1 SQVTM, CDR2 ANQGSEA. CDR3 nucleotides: TGCAGCGTTGGTGGCAGGTCACTAAACTATGGCTACACCTTC. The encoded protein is CSVGGRSLNYGYTF.

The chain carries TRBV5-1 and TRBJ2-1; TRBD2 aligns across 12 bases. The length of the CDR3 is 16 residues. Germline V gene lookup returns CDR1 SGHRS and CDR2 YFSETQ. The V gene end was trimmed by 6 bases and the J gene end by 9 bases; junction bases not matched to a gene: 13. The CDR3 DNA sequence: TGCGCCAGCAAGTCCCAGCTAGCGGGGGGGGCGGGTGAGCAGTTCTTC. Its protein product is CASKSQLAGGAGEQFF.

DNA for the CDR3: TGCGCCAGCAGCTTGGGGACAACTCGCACCGGGGAGCTGTTTTTT. Its translation is CASSLGTTRTGELFF. V and J are TRBV5-1 and TRBJ2-2, with a tentative D call TRBD1 (5 bases). This CDR3 is built from 15 residues. Per the germline V gene, CDR1 is SGHRS and CDR2 is YFSETQ. V lost 0 bases and J 4 bases, leaving 10 bases between the germline ends. Using reference TRBV5-1 and TRBJ2-2 for the parts outside the CDR3, the full variable domain is KAGVTQTPRYLIKTRGQQVTLSCSPISGHRSVSWYQQTPGQGLQFLFEYFSETQRNKGNFPGRFSGRQFSNSRSEMNVSTLELGDSALYLCASSLGTTRTGELFFGEGSRLTVL.

This chain's CDR3 is CASSLTRTGPSNEQFF. The CDR3 DNA reads TGTGCCAGCAGCCTTACCCGAACCGGACCGAGCAATGAGCAGTTCTTC. The chain carries TRBV7-3 and TRBJ2-1, with no clear D. The CDR3 is 16 amino acids. Trimming stripped 5 bases from V and 6 bases from J, with 20 bases between. Germline assignment: CDR1 SGHTA and CDR2 FQGTGA. The entire variable domain, with the rest obtained from reference TRBV7-3 and TRBJ2-1, is as follows: GAGVSQTPSNKVTEKGKYVELRCDPISGHTALYWYRQSLGQGPEFLIYFQGTGAADDSGLPNDRFFAVRPEGSVSTLKIQRTERGDSAVYLCASSLTRTGPSNEQFFGPGTRLTVL.

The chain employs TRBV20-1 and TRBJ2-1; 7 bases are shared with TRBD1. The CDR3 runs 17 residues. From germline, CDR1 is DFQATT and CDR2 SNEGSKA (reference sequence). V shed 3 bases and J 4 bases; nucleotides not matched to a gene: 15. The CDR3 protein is CSARRAQGVGRYNEQFF. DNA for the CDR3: TGCAGTGCTAGGAGGGCCCAGGGGGTTGGCAGGTACAATGAGCAGTTCTTC.

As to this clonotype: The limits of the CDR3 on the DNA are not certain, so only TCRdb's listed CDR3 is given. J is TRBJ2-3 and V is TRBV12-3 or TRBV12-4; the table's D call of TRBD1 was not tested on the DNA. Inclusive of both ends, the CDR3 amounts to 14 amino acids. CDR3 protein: CASSFGEGLDTQYF.

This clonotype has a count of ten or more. CDR3 protein: CASSQQGQQAYNEQFF. The CDR3 region has the DNA TGTGCCAGCAGCCAACAGGGACAGCAAGCTTACAATGAGCAGTTCTTC. This chain joins TRBV3-1 and TRBJ2-1, with 7 bases matching TRBD1. The CDR3 extends over 16 amino acids. Germline trimming cut 2 bases from V and 4 bases from J; bases unmatched to any gene: 8. Per the germline V gene, CDR1 is LGHDT and CDR2 is YNNKEL (reference sequence).

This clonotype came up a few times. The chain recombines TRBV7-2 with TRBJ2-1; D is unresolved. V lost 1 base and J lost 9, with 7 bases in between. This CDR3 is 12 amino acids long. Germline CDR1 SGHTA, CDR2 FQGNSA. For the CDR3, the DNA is TGTGCCAGCAGCTTAGTCGGAATTGAGCAGTTCTTC. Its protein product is CASSLVGIEQFF.